This T cell receptor beta chain was identified in a study of cytomegalovirus exposure and HLA in healthy donors. The PCR contained 60 Vbeta and 13 Jbeta primers. Produced via immunoSEQ multiplex PCR; TCRdb's table is partial and in-frame only. The data show 180,000 or so clones, 82% seen once. This TCR derives from a man aged 40-55 years in good health and CMV-seronegative. Sequencing was carried out using PBMCs.

The CDR3 protein is CASSEQGFQLGYTF. The DNA of the CDR3 is TGTGCCAGCAGTGAACAGGGGTTTCAGCTCGGCTACACCTTC. The chain couples TRBV28 to TRBJ1-2; 7 bases align to TRBD1. Germline values: CDR1 MDHEN, CDR2 SYDVKM. V gave up 5 bases and J gave up 8 bases; unmatched junction bases: 11. The CDR3 consists of 14 residues.